Shown below are 16 T cell receptor beta chains from a single sample sequenced in a study of control samples from healthy donors and cancer patients (TCRdb year 2020). The method behind the library was the immunoSEQ multiplex PCR assay. The source is immuneACCESS, and TCRdb retained only in-frame sequences with V and J called. Part of the clones is not carried over; for the studies checked, unresolved V genes explain less than half of this, and the remainder is unexplained. The sample includes some 64,000 clones, with around 87% observed a single time. In total, the top ten clones hold around 2.3% of the sample. The specimen was PBMCs. The receptors here all came from a woman between 50 and 59 years old with head and neck cancer.

This chain uses TRBV18 with TRBJ1-2; no clear D. CDR1 KGHSH and CDR2 LQKENI come from the germline V gene. CDR3 length: 13 amino acids. With 2 bases removed from V and 3 bases from J, the gap between germline ends came to 7 bases. CDR3 sequence reads: CASSPNTDYGYTF. The DNA of the CDR3 is TGTGCCAGCTCACCAAATACAGACTATGGCTACACCTTC.

The chain is built from TRBV7-9 and TRBJ2-1; 9 positions agree with TRBD1. Trimming cost V 5 bases and J 3 bases; bases outside gene matches: 8. The CDR3 consists of 16 residues. Germline-derived CDR1 and CDR2 are SEHNR and FQNEAQ (reference sequence). CDR3 in DNA: TGTGCCAGCAGCAAGACCGGGACAGGGTTCTACAATGAGCAGTTCTTC. It translates to CASSKTGTGFYNEQFF.

The genes are TRBV3-1 (or the pseudogene TRBV3-2) and TRBJ1-2; possible D gene TRBD1, 6 bases. The CDR3 runs to 14 residues. Trimming took off 0 bases at V and 3 bases at J, with 8 bases between the two ends. CDR1 is LGHDT and CDR2 is YNNKEL in the germline V gene (reference sequence). The DNA for the CDR3 is TGTGCCAGCAGCCAAGAGGACAGATACTATGGCTACACCTTC. Translating gives CASSQEDRYYGYTF.

The genes are TRBV3-1 (or the pseudogene TRBV3-2) and TRBJ1-5; D unclear. V lost 0 bases to trimming and J lost 4 bases, with 10 bases between them. The germline gives CDR1 LGHDT, CDR2 YNNKEL (reference sequence). The CDR3 has 15 amino acids. The CDR3: CASSQDQTPNQPQHF. CDR3 coding DNA: TGTGCCAGCAGCCAAGATCAGACCCCGAATCAGCCCCAGCATTTT.

This clone occurred a few times. The chain combines TRBV5-1 with TRBJ1-1; no definite D call. Trimming took off 0 bases at V and 5 bases at J, with 14 bases between the two ends. The germline V gene encodes CDR1 SGHRS and CDR2 YFSETQ. This CDR3 comprises 15 residues. The CDR3 DNA reads TGCGCCAGCAGCTTGGTCGCCCCTCCTGGGACTGAAGCTTTCTTT. It is translated as CASSLVAPPGTEAFF.

This clone was seen only once. This chain connects TRBV27 to TRBJ2-7, with 7 positions matching TRBD1. The trim removed 6 bases at V and 1 base at J, leaving 0 bases unmatched. Germline loops: CDR1 MNHEY, CDR2 SMNVEV (reference sequence). The CDR3 has 12 residues. Here the CDR3 reads CASRTGSYEQYF. Written as DNA, the CDR3 is TGTGCCAGCAGGACAGGGTCCTACGAGCAGTACTTC.

The V gene is TRBV5-4, the J gene TRBJ2-7; D perhaps matches TRBD1 (5 bases). CDR1 and CDR2 (germline): SGHNT, YYREEE (reference sequence). Trimming cost V 4 bases and J 5 bases, with 13 bases left between them. CDR3 length: 13 residues. The CDR3 protein is CASSIIQDHEQYF. DNA of the CDR3: TGTGCCAGCAGCATAATACAGGACCACGAGCAGTACTTC.

The V gene is TRBV2, the J gene TRBJ2-7, with 11 bases that match TRBD2. CDR3 length equals 14 residues. From germline, CDR1 is SNHLY and CDR2 FYNNEI. With V trimmed by 6 bases and J by 2 bases, 3 bases remained unmatched. CDR3 DNA sequence: TGTGCCAGCAGGGGGACTAGCGGAACCTACGAGCAGTACTTC. This sequence encodes CASRGTSGTYEQYF. Based on the CDR3 plus reference TRBV2 and TRBJ2-7, the full variable domain is EPEVTQTPSHQVTQMGQEVILRCVPISNHLYFYWYRQILGQKVEFLVSFYNNEISEKSEIFDDQFSVERPDGSNFTLKIRSTKLEDSAMYFCASRGTSGTYEQYFGPGTRLTVT.

The V call is TRBV6-2 or TRBV6-3, the J call TRBJ1-2; possibly TRBD1 for D (5 bases). With 0 bases removed from V and 6 bases from J, the gap between germline ends came to 14 bases. The V gene's germline CDR1 is MNHEY and CDR2 SVGEGT. This CDR3 comprises 15 residues. In nucleotides, the CDR3 is TGTGCCAGCAGTTACTCGATGCAGGGAGTGGATGGCTACACCTTC. Residues: CASSYSMQGVDGYTF.

The chain employs TRBV21-1 and TRBJ1-5. TRBV21-1 is a documented pseudogene. The CDR3 runs to 14 residues. The CDR3 loop reads CASSKDPEGWPQHF. CDR3 DNA sequence: TGTGCCAGCAGCAAAGATCCCGAGGGTTGGCCCCAGCATTTT.

The V and J genes are TRBV29-1 and TRBJ2-3; TRBD2 agrees at 8 bases. V shed 0 bases, J shed 0 bases, and the junction held 5 bases outside the gene matches. CDR1 and CDR2 from the germline V gene are SQVTM and ANQGSEA. The CDR3 spans 16 residues. The CDR3 reads CSVEDVSGGSTDTQYF. The CDR3 bases are TGCAGCGTTGAAGATGTCAGCGGGGGAAGCACAGATACGCAGTATTTT.

CDR3 residues: CASSWGVRGRGHLNTEAFF. For the CDR3, the DNA is TGTGCCAGCAGCTGGGGGGTCAGGGGGAGGGGGCATTTGAACACTGAAGCTTTCTTT. The rearrangement joins TRBV27 to TRBJ1-1, with 7 bases aligning to TRBD1. In germline, CDR1 is MNHEY, CDR2 SMNVEV (reference sequence). This CDR3 is 19 amino acids long. The V gene end was trimmed by 6 bases and the J gene end by 0 bases; junction bases not matched to a gene: 19.

This clone came up once. This sequence joins TRBV27 and TRBJ2-3; 8 nucleotides align to TRBD1. Germline V gene sequence: CDR1 MNHEY, CDR2 SMNVEV (reference sequence). This CDR3 is 14 amino acids long. V trimming: 6 bases; J trimming: 5 bases; junction bases outside the gene matches: 7. CDR3 nucleotides: TGTGCCAGCAGATCTCAGGGGGCCATAGATACGCAGTATTTT. It encodes CASRSQGAIDTQYF.

This clone was seen a single time. The V gene is TRBV7-2, the J gene TRBJ1-2; D possibly corresponds to TRBD1 (5 bases). V lost 11 bases and J 0 bases, leaving 19 bases between the germline ends. The CDR3 runs 15 residues. Germline CDR1 SGHTA, CDR2 FQGNSA. CDR3 sequence (DNA): TGTGCCGCGACCGGGGCAGGGTTATCTAACTATGGCTACACCTTC. This sequence encodes CAATGAGLSNYGYTF.

The J gene is TRBJ2-6, the V gene TRBV5-1; the D is unclear. Germline-derived CDR1 and CDR2 are SGHRS and YFSETQ. V lost 0 bases, J lost 0 bases, and 4 bases lay in between. The CDR3 length is 15 residues. The CDR3 reads CASSLEGSGANVLTF. For the CDR3, the DNA is TGCGCCAGCAGCTTGGAAGGCTCTGGGGCCAACGTCCTGACTTTC.

This chain joins TRBV7-9 and TRBJ1-3, with 7 bases identical to TRBD1. Germline V gives CDR1 SEHNR, CDR2 FQNEAQ (reference sequence). The CDR3 sequence is 15 residues long. V lost 5 bases, J lost 4 bases, and 8 bases stayed unmatched. As DNA, the CDR3 is TGTGCCAGCAGCCCCCCGGGGACAGCCGGAAACACCATATATTTT. Its translation is CASSPPGTAGNTIYF.